These 31 T cell receptor beta chains originate from one sample sequenced in a study of Tregs in tolerant kidney transplant recipients. Generated by immunoSEQ multiplex PCR, the TCRdb table keeps only in-frame clones and is missing some. This sample carries approximately 260,000 clones, 80% to 85% of them seen once, and the ten largest clones take less than 0.75%. Sequenced: CD4+ T cells from blood. The receptors were gathered from a human donor in good health.

In its sample, this clone was seen a few times. The rearrangement uses TRBV4-1 and TRBJ2-7, with D unresolved. CDR1 is MGHRA, CDR2 YSYEKL, per germline. This CDR3 is built from 14 residues. The germline V and J ends were trimmed by 3 bases and 3 bases, with 12 bases remaining between them. DNA for the CDR3: TGCGCCAGCAGCCACCGGACCTCAGGCTACGAGCAGTACTTC. It encodes CASSHRTSGYEQYF.

The rearrangement uses TRBV6-5 and TRBJ2-2; no clear D gene. Trimming took 1 base from V and 4 from J, leaving 10 bases between them. Germline V gene lookup returns CDR1 MNHEY and CDR2 SVGAGI. This CDR3 comprises 15 residues. The CDR3 DNA reads as TGTGCCAGCAGTTACTTGGCTGGTGGCACCGGGGAGCTGTTTTTT. Residues: CASSYLAGGTGELFF.

J is TRBJ2-7 and V is TRBV7-2, with D maybe TRBD1 (6 bases). Per germline, CDR1 SGHTA and CDR2 FQGNSA. The V end was cut by 2 bases, the J end by 5 bases, with 16 bases between. The CDR3 spans 15 residues. The CDR3 protein is CASSLPTGSFDEQYF. The CDR3 DNA is TGTGCCAGCAGCTTACCAACAGGGAGCTTCGACGAGCAGTACTTC.

The V gene is TRBV19, the J gene TRBJ1-2, with 7 bases matching TRBD1. Unmatched junction bases numbered 8, after V lost 5 bases and J lost 5 bases. Germline V gene lookup returns CDR1 LNHDA and CDR2 SQIVND (reference sequence). The CDR3 is made up of 14 amino acids. The CDR3 spells CASSVTGVGYGYTF. The CDR3 nucleotides are TGTGCCAGTAGTGTCACAGGGGTGGGGTATGGCTACACCTTC.

The chain combines TRBV15 with TRBJ2-3; tentatively, D is TRBD1 (6 bases). The CDR3 has 17 amino acids. Germline V lookup: CDR1 LNHNV, CDR2 YYDKDF (reference sequence). The V gene lost 3 bases and the J gene lost 0 bases, with 16 bases spanning the gap. The DNA of the CDR3 is TGTGCCACCAGCAGGCGTTTGGGGACAACTAGCACAGATACGCAGTATTTT. Its protein is CATSRRLGTTSTDTQYF.

The chain uses TRBV5-5 and TRBJ1-5; D is ambiguous. This CDR3 comprises 16 residues. Germline values: CDR1 SGHKS, CDR2 YYEKEE (reference sequence). Trimming shortened V by 0 bases and J by 0 bases, and 10 bases separated the two germline ends. The CDR3 spells CASSLEGRYSNQPQHF. The DNA for the CDR3 is TGTGCCAGCAGCTTGGAGGGCCGTTATAGCAATCAGCCCCAGCATTTT. Supplemented by reference TRBV5-5 and TRBJ1-5, the full variable domain reads DAGVTQSPTHLIKTRGQQVTLRCSPISGHKSVSWYQQVLGQGPQFIFQYYEKEERGRGNFPDRFSARQFPNYSSELNVNALLLGDSALYLCASSLEGRYSNQPQHFGDGTRLSIL.

The chain couples TRBV5-1 to TRBJ2-1; 12 positions match TRBD2. This CDR3 has 15 amino acids. V was pared by 5 bases and J by 5 bases, with 5 bases of the junction left unmatched. The germline V gene encodes CDR1 SGHRS and CDR2 YFSETQ. CDR3 DNA: TGCGCCAGCAGATGGACTAGCGGGACCAACAATGAGCAGTTCTTC. It translates to CASRWTSGTNNEQFF.

The chain uses TRBV27 and TRBJ1-2; tentatively, D is TRBD1 (6 bases). The CDR3 is 15 residues long. The germline V gene encodes CDR1 MNHEY and CDR2 SMNVEV (reference sequence). Trimming took 5 bases from V and 0 from J, leaving 13 bases between them. CDR3 protein: CASSPRGEANYGYTF. The CDR3 coding sequence is TGTGCCAGCAGTCCCAGGGGAGAAGCTAACTATGGCTACACCTTC.

The V call is TRBV19, the J call TRBJ1-1, with TRBD1 as a possible D gene (6 bases). The germline V and J ends were trimmed by 2 bases and 2 bases, with 12 bases remaining between them. The CDR3 contains 15 residues. The germline gives CDR1 LNHDA, CDR2 SQIVND (reference sequence). CDR3 DNA: TGTGCCAGTAGTATAAATGGGGGCTTAAACACTGAAGCTTTCTTT. Residues: CASSINGGLNTEAFF.

V and J are TRBV10-3 and TRBJ1-1; 11 bases agree with TRBD1. Germline CDR1 ENHRY, CDR2 SYGVKD. The CDR3 contains 13 residues. With 8 bases clipped from V and 5 bases from J, the junction kept 4 bases outside the gene matches. CDR3 sequence reads: CAIGQGANTEAFF. DNA for the CDR3: TGTGCCATCGGACAGGGGGCGAATACTGAAGCTTTCTTT.

The chain recombines TRBV20-1 with TRBJ2-1; no reliable D call. CDR1 DFQATT and CDR2 SNEGSKA come from the germline V gene (reference sequence). With 3 bases removed from V and 5 bases from J, the gap between germline ends came to 5 bases. This CDR3 is built from 11 residues. The DNA for the CDR3 is TGCAGTGCTAGTGCTAACAATGAGCAGTTCTTC. It is translated as CSASANNEQFF.

V gene TRBV5-1 combines with J gene TRBJ1-1, with a possible D match to TRBD1 (6 bases). V dropped 5 bases and J dropped 1 base, with 12 bases sitting between them. Germline V gene lookup returns CDR1 SGHRS and CDR2 YFSETQ. The CDR3 sequence is 14 residues long. This chain's CDR3 is CASRTGPGNTEAFF. CDR3 coding DNA: TGCGCCAGCAGGACAGGTCCCGGGAACACTGAAGCTTTCTTT.

V is TRBV7-2 and J is TRBJ1-5; D uncertain. CDR3 length equals 15 residues. Germline values: CDR1 SGHTA, CDR2 FQGNSA. V was trimmed by 4 bases and J by 5 bases, leaving 15 bases between them. In nucleotides, the CDR3 is TGTGCCAGCAGCTCTAGACCCAGTCGCGATCAGCCCCAGCATTTT. Translated, it gives CASSSRPSRDQPQHF.

The chain recombines TRBV7-3 with TRBJ2-3; perhaps TRBD2 as D (7 bases). This CDR3 comprises 16 residues. Germline V gene sequence: CDR1 SGHTA, CDR2 FQGTGA. V was cut by 3 bases and J by 2 bases, with 15 bases left in between. This CDR3 reads CASSFGGPRLTDTQYF. In DNA form, the CDR3 reads TGTGCCAGCAGCTTCGGGGGGCCCCGACTCACAGATACGCAGTATTTT.

The rearrangement joins TRBV6-5 to TRBJ2-1; a weak D match, TRBD1 (6 bases). Germline V lookup: CDR1 MNHEY, CDR2 SVGAGI. The V end lost 7 bases, the J end lost 1 base, and 14 bases lay between the germline ends. This CDR3 region has 15 residues. CDR3 loop: CASKSPGQSYNEQFF. The CDR3 DNA follows: TGTGCCAGCAAATCCCCGGGACAATCCTACAATGAGCAGTTCTTC.

A single count supports this clone. This CDR3 is also generated by other DNA sequences in the sample. The rearrangement joins TRBV18 to TRBJ1-1; 8 bases fit TRBD1. This CDR3 region has 15 residues. V lost 3 bases and J lost 1; bases outside the gene matches: 4. Germline-derived CDR1 and CDR2 are KGHSH and LQKENI. The CDR3 nucleotides read TGTGCCAGCTCACCCACCGGGACAGGGAACACTGAAGCTTTCTTT. This sequence encodes CASSPTGTGNTEAFF.

The rearrangement joins TRBV7-9 to TRBJ2-1; D unresolved. The CDR3 extends over 14 amino acids. CDR1 is SEHNR and CDR2 is FQNEAQ in the germline V gene (reference sequence). The V gene lost 1 base and the J gene lost 7 bases, with 11 bases spanning the gap. The CDR3 DNA follows: TGTGCCAGCAGCTTAGTCGGCCAGTTTAATGAGCAGTTCTTC. Translation gives CASSLVGQFNEQFF.

The chain is built from TRBV7-8 and TRBJ1-4; the D is unclear. With 5 bases removed from V and 4 bases from J, the gap between germline ends came to 11 bases. Germline V gene sequence: CDR1 SGHVS, CDR2 FQNEAQ. CDR3 length: 14 residues. The CDR3 loop is CASSLRAFNEKLFF. DNA for the CDR3: TGTGCCAGCAGCCTGAGAGCGTTTAATGAAAAACTGTTTTTT.

V gene TRBV27 combines with J gene TRBJ1-4, with a weak D call TRBD1 (6 bases). From germline, CDR1 is MNHEY and CDR2 SMNVEV (reference sequence). This CDR3 has 16 amino acids. Trimming pared 0 bases from V and 4 bases from J, leaving 12 bases between. The DNA of the CDR3 is TGTGCCAGCAGTTTATCCCAACAGGGATTTAATGAAAAACTGTTTTTT. It codes for CASSLSQQGFNEKLFF.

In its sample, this clone was seen a few times. This sequence joins TRBV11-2 and TRBJ1-2; no reliable D call. CDR1 and CDR2 from the germline V gene are SGHAT and FQNNGV. V shed 1 base and J shed 4 bases, with 13 bases lying between them. This CDR3 has 15 amino acids. CDR3 DNA: TGTGCCAGCAGCTTAGCTGGGCTGGGCTCCTATGGCTACACCTTC. This gives the protein CASSLAGLGSYGYTF.

This clone was counted between two and nine times. The sample carries other DNA sequences with the same CDR3. The V call is TRBV5-1, the J call TRBJ2-7; TRBD1 or TRBD2 may be the D gene (5 bases each). Germline V gene lookup returns CDR1 SGHRS and CDR2 YFSETQ. Between the trimmed V and J ends, which lost 2 bases and 9 bases, there was a span of 21 bases. This CDR3 spans 15 amino acids. CDR3 residues: CASSLRARGDGGQYF. DNA for the CDR3: TGCGCCAGCAGCTTACGCGCAAGAGGCGATGGGGGGCAGTACTTC.

This clone was observed a single time. CDR3 nucleotide sequence: TGTGCCAGCAGCTTAGCGAGGAACAGGGGCTACGAGCAGTACTTC. Translated, it gives CASSLARNRGYEQYF. The rearrangement joins TRBV7-9 to TRBJ2-7; 7 bases are a match to TRBD1. The V gene end was trimmed by 0 bases and the J gene end by 3 bases; junction bases not matched to a gene: 5. This CDR3 is built from 15 residues. Germline values: CDR1 SEHNR, CDR2 FQNEAQ (reference sequence).

This chain links TRBV2 with TRBJ2-1; maybe TRBD2 (5 bases). Germline CDR1 SNHLY, CDR2 FYNNEI. V lost 4 bases, J lost 9 bases, and 7 bases lay in between. The CDR3 totals 11 residues. The CDR3 coding sequence is TGTGCCAGCAGTGGGGAGAGTGAGCAGTTCTTC. This gives the protein CASSGESEQFF.

The chain uses TRBV4-1 and TRBJ1-1, with a weak D call TRBD1 (5 bases). This CDR3 is built from 16 residues. Germline V gene lookup returns CDR1 MGHRA and CDR2 YSYEKL. V was shortened by 1 base and J by 0 bases, with 12 bases between the two germline ends. CDR3 nucleotides: TGCGCCAGCAGCCAAGTACCCCCAGGGATGAACACTGAAGCTTTCTTT. Translation gives CASSQVPPGMNTEAFF.

This chain joins TRBV12-5 and TRBJ1-4, with D uncertain. The CDR3 is 12 amino acids. Germline V lookup: CDR1 LGHNT, CDR2 FRNRAP. V lost 2 bases to trimming and J lost 7 bases, with 5 bases between them. CDR3: CASGLSIEKLFF. The CDR3 DNA reads TGTGCTAGTGGTTTGAGTATTGAAAAACTGTTTTTT.

This chain links TRBV6-1 with TRBJ2-1; TRBD2 matches 10 bases. The CDR3 is 17 residues long. V gave up 1 base and J gave up 4 bases; unmatched junction bases: 7. Looked up from germline, CDR1 is MNHNS and CDR2 is SASEGT. The CDR3 loop reads CASSEGATSGRYNEQFF. CDR3 nucleotides: TGTGCCAGCAGTGAAGGGGCGACTAGCGGGCGATACAATGAGCAGTTCTTC.

The chain joins TRBV2 to TRBJ1-4; D gene ambiguous. With 5 bases removed from V and 1 base from J, the gap between germline ends came to 14 bases. The CDR3 covers 16 residues. CDR1 and CDR2 (germline): SNHLY, FYNNEI. The CDR3 is CASSRSRSVTNEKLFF. The CDR3 DNA reads TGTGCCAGCAGTCGATCTCGTTCGGTAACTAATGAAAAACTGTTTTTT.

The CDR3 is CASSKGQGRGYTF. The CDR3 DNA follows: TGTGCCAGCAGTAAGGGGCAGGGACGAGGCTACACCTTC. V and J are TRBV25-1 and TRBJ1-2; D may be TRBD1 (5 bases). This CDR3 is 13 amino acids long. Germline lookup yields CDR1 MGHDK and CDR2 SYGVNS. V was trimmed by 5 bases and J by 8 bases, leaving 15 bases between them.

Written as DNA, the CDR3 is TGTGCCAGCAGCTCGAATTCGCTCGGATCAGGGGCAGATACGCAGTATTTT. It is translated as CASSSNSLGSGADTQYF. V gene TRBV5-4 combines with J gene TRBJ2-3, with a possible D match to TRBD1 (6 bases). Germline CDR1 is SGHNT and CDR2 is YYREEE (reference sequence). V was shortened by 3 bases and J by 4 bases, with 21 bases between the two germline ends. The CDR3 is 17 residues long.

The V call is TRBV10-1, the J call TRBJ1-1; D not resolved. The CDR3 is made up of 14 amino acids. Germline V lookup: CDR1 WNHNN, CDR2 SYGVQD (reference sequence). The V end lost 7 bases, the J end lost 1 base, and 13 bases lay between the germline ends. The CDR3 here is CASNPGPTNTEAFF. CDR3 bases: TGCGCCAGCAACCCCGGACCTACGAACACTGAAGCTTTCTTT.

Points on this clone: The sample carries other DNA sequences with the same CDR3. The chain links TRBV5-1 to TRBJ2-5, with TRBD1 matching 9 bases. From germline, CDR1 is SGHRS and CDR2 YFSETQ. The CDR3 consists of 14 residues. V gave up 3 bases and J gave up 5 bases; unmatched junction bases: 5. The CDR3 nucleotides read TGCGCCAGCAGCTCACAGGGGGCAGGGGAGACCCAGTACTTC. It specifies CASSSQGAGETQYF.